The present entry profiles one TCR beta chain with its context. Its target is not known. Primed by a sample-barcoded 5' primer and a J-beta primer mix, a second PCR proceeded for 7 to 11 cycles. MiXCR, run by TCRdb on the 5' RACE reads, gives a single entry per CDR3 protein. The table shows 800,000 or so distinct CDR3 sequences, with roughly 25% occurring only once. This CDR3 region has 14 residues. Trimming shortened V by 1 base and J by 0 bases, and 6 bases separated the two germline ends. These data are taken from a study of blood T cells in healthy people across ages. Findings of the study overall: Greater diversity and more naive CD4+ cells were seen in long-lived donors than in aged donors.

The same data also went into a second study, on T cells of mothers and their children. This second report adds: Second-round PCR products received sample barcodes and 2-4 random nucleotides from the M1S primer. No T cell clones of persistent microchimeric origin were detected.

The origin of this receptor is a boy between 10 and 17 years old in good health. The rearrangement uses TRBV12-3 or TRBV12-4 and TRBJ1-2, with D unresolved. The sample consisted of blood. The CDR3 loop is CASSLGGTNYGYTF. As DNA, the CDR3 is TGTGCCAGCAGTTTAGGCGGGACTAACTATGGCTACACCTTC.